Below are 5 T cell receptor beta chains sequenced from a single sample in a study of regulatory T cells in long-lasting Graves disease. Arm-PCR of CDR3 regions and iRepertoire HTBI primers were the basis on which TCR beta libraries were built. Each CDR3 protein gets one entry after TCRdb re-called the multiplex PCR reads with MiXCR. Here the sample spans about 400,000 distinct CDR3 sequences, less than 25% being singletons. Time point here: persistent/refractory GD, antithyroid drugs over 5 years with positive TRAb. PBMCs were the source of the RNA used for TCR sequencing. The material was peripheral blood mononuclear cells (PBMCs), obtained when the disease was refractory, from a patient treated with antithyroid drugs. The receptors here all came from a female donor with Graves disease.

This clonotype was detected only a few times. The CDR3 region is CASSFIRGGSYEQYF. CDR3 in DNA: TGTGCCAGCAGTTTCATCAGGGGAGGCTCCTACGAGCAGTACTTC. The chain couples TRBV12-3 or TRBV12-4 to TRBJ2-7; D possibly uses TRBD1 or TRBD2 (6 bases each). V was clipped by 3 bases and J by 0 bases, with 12 bases between them. The CDR3 contains 15 residues.

The CDR3 sequence is CSAYRDKSLNTEAFF. Written as DNA, the CDR3 is TGCAGTGCCTACCGGGACAAAAGTCTGAACACTGAAGCTTTCTTT. The chain couples TRBV20-1 to TRBJ1-1; D may be TRBD1 (6 bases). Germline V CDR1 and CDR2: DFQATT, SNEGSKA (reference sequence). V shed 6 bases and J shed 0 bases, with 17 bases lying between them. This CDR3 contains 15 residues.

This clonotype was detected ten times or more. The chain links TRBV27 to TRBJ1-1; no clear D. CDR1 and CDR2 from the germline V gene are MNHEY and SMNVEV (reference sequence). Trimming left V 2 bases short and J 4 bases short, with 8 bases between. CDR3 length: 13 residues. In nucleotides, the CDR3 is TGTGCCAGCAGTTTAACCGATTCCACTGAAGCTTTCTTT. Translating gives CASSLTDSTEAFF.

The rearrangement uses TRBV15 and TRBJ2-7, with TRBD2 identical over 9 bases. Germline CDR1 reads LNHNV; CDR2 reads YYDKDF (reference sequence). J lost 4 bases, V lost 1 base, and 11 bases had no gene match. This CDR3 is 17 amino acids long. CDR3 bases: TGTGCCACCAGCAGAGGCTATGGACTAGCGAAACAGTACGAGCAGTACTTC. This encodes CATSRGYGLAKQYEQYF.

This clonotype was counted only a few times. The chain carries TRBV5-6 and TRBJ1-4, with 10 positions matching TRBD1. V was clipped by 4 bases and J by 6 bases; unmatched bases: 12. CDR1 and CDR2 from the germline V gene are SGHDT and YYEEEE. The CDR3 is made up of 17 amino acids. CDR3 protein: CASSALDIGTGDEKLFF. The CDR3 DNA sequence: TGTGCCAGCAGCGCTTTGGACATCGGGACAGGGGATGAAAAACTGTTTTTT. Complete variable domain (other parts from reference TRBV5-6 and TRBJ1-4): DAGVTQSPTHLIKTRGQQVTLRCSPKSGHDTVSWYQQALGQGPQFIFQYYEEEERQRGNFPDRFSGHQFPNYSSELNVNALLLGDSALYLCASSALDIGTGDEKLFFGSGTQLSVL.